The rows below give T cell receptor beta chains drawn from one sample of a study of shared clonotypes between healthy human individuals. Assay used: immunoSEQ multiplex PCR; TCRdb lists only in-frame clones, some missing. The sample lists 1,500,000 or so clones, approximately 98.5% occurring once. The sequenced sample consisted of naive CD4+ T cells sorted from blood. All receptors come from a man between 25 and 39 years old in good health. CDR3s leave out the opening cysteine and the closing phenylalanine or tryptophan. The order of the fields is CDR3 length, V gene, J gene, D gene, CDR3 protein. The D gene is left open where the match is weak.

>15|TRBV7-6|TRBJ2-1|TRBD2
ASSPRGGRASYNEQF
>12|TRBV7-2|TRBJ2-1|-
ASSRGATYNEQF
>13|TRBV11-3|TRBJ2-1|TRBD2
ASSFGLADYNEQF
>12|TRBV28|TRBJ2-7|TRBD1
ASSYRGVTYEQY
>14|TRBV18|TRBJ2-5|TRBD1
ASSPTGTGFPETQY
>16|TRBV5-1|TRBJ2-1|-
ASSLAGAARDHYNEQF
>15|TRBV7-6|TRBJ1-5|TRBD1
ASSLGTGGWGNQPQH
>12|TRBV29-1|TRBJ1-5|-
SVGLSNSNQPQH
>15|TRBV10-3|TRBJ2-3|-
AIRALTSSGGTDTQY
>14|TRBV25-1|TRBJ2-3|TRBD1
ASSADRGFSTDTQY
>11|TRBV5-4|TRBJ1-2|-
ASSLEPLYGYT
>15|TRBV5-1|TRBJ2-5|-
ASSLAGIPMYQETQY
>12|TRBV27|TRBJ2-7|TRBD2
ASTASGSPYEQY
>14|TRBV11-2|TRBJ2-2|TRBD2
ASSLGLAGFTGELF
>9|TRBV10-3|TRBJ2-7|-
AISERYEQY
>10|TRBV27|TRBJ1-4|-
ASSHKPEKLF
>13|TRBV10-2|TRBJ2-7|-
ASEGGRDNSYEQY
>12|TRBV5-1|TRBJ1-1|TRBD1
ASSPGDRGTEAF
>17|TRBV7-9|TRBJ2-2|-
ASSQTPYGAGKVPGELF
>13|TRBV7-9|TRBJ1-2|-
ASSSGAAGFLGYT
>11|TRBV15|TRBJ2-7|-
ATSRDGSYEQY
>8|TRBV20-1|TRBJ1-1|-
STRGTEAF
>15|TRBV7-9|TRBJ2-2|TRBD2
ASSTPGGSGSSGELF
>11|TRBV7-7|TRBJ2-2|-
ASRIRDTGELF
>12|TRBV30|TRBJ1-1|TRBD1
AWSEQGPSTEAF